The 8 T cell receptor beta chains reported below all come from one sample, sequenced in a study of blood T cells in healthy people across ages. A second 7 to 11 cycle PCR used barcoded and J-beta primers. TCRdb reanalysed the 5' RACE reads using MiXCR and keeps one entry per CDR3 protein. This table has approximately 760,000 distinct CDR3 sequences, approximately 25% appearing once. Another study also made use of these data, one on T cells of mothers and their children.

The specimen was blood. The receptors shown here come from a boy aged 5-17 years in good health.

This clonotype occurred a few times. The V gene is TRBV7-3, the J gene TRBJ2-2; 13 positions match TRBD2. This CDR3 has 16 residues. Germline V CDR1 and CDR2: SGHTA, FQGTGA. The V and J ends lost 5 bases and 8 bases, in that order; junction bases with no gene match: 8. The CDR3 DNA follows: TGTGCCAGCAGCCAAGGACTAGCGGGGGACCTGGGGGAGCTGTTTTTT. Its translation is CASSQGLAGDLGELFF. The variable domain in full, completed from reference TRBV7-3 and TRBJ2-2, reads GAGVSQTPSNKVTEKGKYVELRCDPISGHTALYWYRQSLGQGPEFLIYFQGTGAADDSGLPNDRFFAVRPEGSVSTLKIQRTERGDSAVYLCASSQGLAGDLGELFFGEGSRLTVL.

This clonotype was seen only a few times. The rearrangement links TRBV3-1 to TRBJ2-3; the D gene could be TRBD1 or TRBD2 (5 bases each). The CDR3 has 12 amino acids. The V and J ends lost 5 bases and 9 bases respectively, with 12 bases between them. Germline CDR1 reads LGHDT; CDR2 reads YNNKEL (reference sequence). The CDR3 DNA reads TGTGCCAGCAGCAGAAACGGGGACACGCAGTATTTT. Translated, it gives CASSRNGDTQYF.

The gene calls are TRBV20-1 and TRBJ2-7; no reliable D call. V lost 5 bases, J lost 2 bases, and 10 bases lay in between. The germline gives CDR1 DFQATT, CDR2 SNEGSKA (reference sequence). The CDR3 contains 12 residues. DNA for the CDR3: TGCAGTGCTTTAGACTTCGCCTACGAGCAGTACTTC. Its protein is CSALDFAYEQYF.

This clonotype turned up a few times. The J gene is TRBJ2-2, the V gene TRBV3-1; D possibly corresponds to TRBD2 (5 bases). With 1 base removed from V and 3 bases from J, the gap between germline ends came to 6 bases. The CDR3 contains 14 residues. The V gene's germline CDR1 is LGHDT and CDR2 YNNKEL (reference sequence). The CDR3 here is CASSQGRHTGELFF. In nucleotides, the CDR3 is TGTGCCAGCAGCCAAGGGAGGCACACCGGGGAGCTGTTTTTT.

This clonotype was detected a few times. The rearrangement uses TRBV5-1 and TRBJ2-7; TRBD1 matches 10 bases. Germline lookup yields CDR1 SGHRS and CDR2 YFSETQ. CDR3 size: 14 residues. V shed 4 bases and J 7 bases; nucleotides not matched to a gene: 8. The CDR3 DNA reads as TGCGCCAGCAGCAGGGACAGGGGAGGTGCGGAGCAGTACTTC. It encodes CASSRDRGGAEQYF. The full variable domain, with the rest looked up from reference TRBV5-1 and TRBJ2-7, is KAGVTQTPRYLIKTRGQQVTLSCSPISGHRSVSWYQQTPGQGLQFLFEYFSETQRNKGNFPGRFSGRQFSNSRSEMNVSTLELGDSALYLCASSRDRGGAEQYFGPGTRLTVT.

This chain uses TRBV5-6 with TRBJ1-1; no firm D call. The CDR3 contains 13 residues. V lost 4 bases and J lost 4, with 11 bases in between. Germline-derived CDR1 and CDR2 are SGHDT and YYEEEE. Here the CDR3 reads CASSPDVGTEAFF. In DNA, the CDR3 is TGTGCCAGCAGCCCGGACGTAGGCACTGAAGCTTTCTTT.

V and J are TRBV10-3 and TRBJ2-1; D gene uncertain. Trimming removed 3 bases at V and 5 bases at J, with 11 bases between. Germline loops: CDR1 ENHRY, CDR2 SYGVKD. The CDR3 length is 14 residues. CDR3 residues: CAISDGLGHNEQFF. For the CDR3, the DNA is TGTGCCATCAGTGATGGTTTAGGGCACAATGAGCAGTTCTTC.

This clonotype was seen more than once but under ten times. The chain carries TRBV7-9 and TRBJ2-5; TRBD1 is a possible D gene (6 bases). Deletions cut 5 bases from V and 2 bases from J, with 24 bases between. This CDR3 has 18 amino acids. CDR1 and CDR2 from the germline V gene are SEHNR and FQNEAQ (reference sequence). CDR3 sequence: CASSDPRGPGVQQETQYF. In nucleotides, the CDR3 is TGTGCCAGCAGCGACCCGAGAGGTCCAGGGGTCCAGCAAGAGACCCAGTACTTC.